What follows describes a single T cell receptor beta chain. Its cognate antigen has yet to be identified. No qualities accompany the bases; no much larger clone lies one base away. This entry comes from a study of cytomegalovirus exposure and HLA in healthy donors (dated by TCRdb to about 2017). For the study in its entirety: According to an earlier analysis of 550 to 700 of the donors, some 180 million T cells yielded 120 million or so unique TCR beta sequences and less than 300 Gb of sequence data. Approximately 310 gigabases of sequencing data and around 88 million unique TCR sequences made up an early release that covered approximately 620 HLA-typed donors. The genetic ancestry cluster associated with self-reported Caucasian donors included over 80% of the 398 genotyped donors. The study was designed to test whether signatures of past pathogen exposure could be identified by cataloging public T cell receptors. The study profiled the T cell repertoires of around 700 subjects by immunosequencing and related them to cytomegalovirus serostatus. A separate validation cohort of roughly 130 different subjects was used in addition to the roughly 700-subject first cohort. The study combined high-throughput TCR immunosequencing, statistical association of individual TCRs with disease status, and machine learning to predict cytomegalovirus infection status. A later analysis re-examined previously published TCR beta repertoires from roughly 650 donors and added high-resolution HLA genotyping to investigate patterns of TCR occurrence. In the later analysis, no new phenotypic data were used to find candidate immune exposures; instead, reliance was placed on TCR beta sequences and their occurrence across donors. To decide whether each TCR beta V gene segment behaved as functional or pseudogenic, an earlier analysis of some 600 of the donors relied on high-throughput TCR beta sequencing. Donor age, sex, ethnicity and CMV serostatus were collected together with the repertoire data. A later genetic analysis used genome-wide SNP genotypes for about three fifths of the roughly 700 donors, treating that subset as a discovery cohort. Every discovery cohort repertoire had been produced on one sequencing platform. Class I and class II HLA loci were covered by the typing at four-digit resolution. The number of typed donors differed by locus: 629-630 for A, B, C, DRB1 and DQB1; 500 to 550 for DQA1; approximately 610 for DPA1; and around 450 for DPB1. Because of strong linkage in the cohort, roughly five DR-DQ haplotypes were treated as single units for association and clustering. On average, over 200,000 unique TCR beta nucleotide sequences were sequenced per donor among some 420 genotyped donors of the cohort, with approximately 18% of those sequences being non-productive.

Study-level results and caveats: A later genetic analysis associated a missense DCLRE1C variant with V-gene and J-gene trimming of TCR beta chains, and an independent cohort replicated the association. Assigning TCR associations to individual alleles was difficult when HLA alleles, especially DR and DQ, strongly co-occurred. Most TCR sequences were seen in very few donors, while some public TCRs were found in many individuals. Compared with equally common non-associated chains, HLA-associated TCR beta chains in a later analysis were more clonally expanded and had lower generation probabilities. A further reported finding was that TCR beta sequences accurately predicted the HLA-A and HLA-B alleles for most subjects in the first cohort. In both the original and validation cohorts, the classifier was reported to diagnose cytomegalovirus status with high specificity and sensitivity. This cohort had only TCR beta chains sequenced, and the lack of alpha or paired-chain data limited which features could be detected. According to a later analysis, TCR association rates differed among HLA loci, with DRB1 alleles showing the most associated TCRs and HLA-C alleles showing the fewest. Broadly in line with IMGT annotations, most TCR beta V segments showed up in productive rearrangements about 87% or about 30% of the time in an earlier analysis of around 600 of the donors. The only immune exposure information available for the cohort was CMV serostatus. The authors suggested that the approach could potentially be generalized to other disease states and immunological phenotypes. Seventeen rarely observed V segments, including chromosome 9 orphons, were excluded from the earlier analysis of several hundred of the donors because counts were too low. According to a later genetic analysis, donors in an Asian-associated ancestry cluster had fewer N-insertions in productive TCRs than the approximately 700-donor mean. At a false discovery rate of 0.05, a later analysis linked some 18,000 TCR beta sequences to specific HLA alleles. Roughly uniform sequencing depth across donors was assumed in presence/absence analyses, although this assumption may not hold. According to a later analysis, parvovirus B19, influenza, CMV and Epstein-Barr virus appeared linked to several top co-occurrence clusters. In vitro tests confirmed that a few of the cytomegalovirus-associated TCR beta chains recognize cytomegalovirus antigens. The study gave a list of 150 to 200 TCR beta chains associated with cytomegalovirus. Correlated functional status among segregating V segments might reflect linkage disequilibrium, but an unknown experimental factor could not be ruled out. Most CMV-associated TCR beta chains appeared to be HLA-restricted in a later analysis, and the HLA associations seemed to be driven largely by CMV exposure. Because some donors lacked HLA typing at each locus, the association tests relied only on the typed subset. A group of highly shared sequence variants was considered likely to be a technical artifact of the sequencing pipeline.

The cohort comprised some 680 healthy bone marrow donors. At the time of sampling, every cohort member was nominally healthy, though immune exposures that went unrecorded were likely present. The donor was CMV seropositive and was included in the group of 289 seropositive cohort members. Each donor provided a peripheral blood sample, and peripheral blood mononuclear cells were used for TCR beta sequencing. The Qiagen DNeasy Blood Extraction Kit was used to extract genomic DNA from the blood cell samples. Library preparation was by the immunoSEQ multiplex PCR assay. A mixture of 60 forward primers for TCR Vbeta segments and 13 reverse primers for TCR Jbeta segments was used in the multiplex PCR. The CDR3 region of rearranged TCR beta genes was amplified from genomic DNA by a multiplex PCR assay. Amplified TCR beta libraries were sequenced as 87-base-pair reads on the Illumina HiSeq System. From the authors' description of their analysis: A later analysis counted tens of millions of unique TCR beta chains across the 550 to 750 repertoires, and some 12 million of these chains were shared by at least two donors. Raw reads were error-corrected and collapsed into unique sequences with a nearest-neighbor algorithm that merged closely related sequences to remove PCR and sequencing errors. CDR3 sequences were aligned to IMGT reference sequences to assign V, D and J gene segments. For a sequence to be retained, a match of at least six nucleotides was required to both a V gene segment and a J gene segment. Rearrangements were called productive when the CDR3 lacked stop codons and stayed in frame with V and J; all others were non-productive. Following IMGT convention, CDR3 was defined as the stretch from the second conserved V-encoded cysteine to the conserved J-encoded phenylalanine. The earlier analysis of some 540 of the donors excluded any sequence lacking an unambiguous match to a single V gene segment. An earlier analysis of about 600 of the donors called V segments functional above 56.7% productive rearrangements and segregating when the between-donor standard deviation exceeded 5%. A statistical classification framework was developed to diagnose cytomegalovirus status using the catalog of TCR beta chain sequences. V and J gene assignment, in a later analysis, came from comparing TCR nucleotide sequences with IMGT/GENE-DB human TR gene sequences. A later analysis assigned CDR3 sequences and most-parsimonious VDJ recombination scenarios with the TCRdist pipeline. A later analysis defined each TCR beta chain by its CDR3 amino acid sequence plus V-gene family, and excluded reads lacking a unique V-gene family. A later analysis removed 550 to 650 highly shared, low-generation-probability nucleotide sequences to deal with suspected cross-contamination and a sequencing artifact. A later analysis calculated a clonal expansion index for each public chain from normalized within-repertoire ranks of inferred template counts. In a later analysis, generation probabilities were computed with a VDJ recombination model fitted to out-of-frame rearrangements, and the resulting probabilities were checked against IGoR. In a later analysis, hypergeometric tests were used to score TCR-TCR, TCR-HLA and TCR-CMV co-occurrence, with a repertoire-size bias correction applied to TCR pairs. A later analysis estimated false discovery rates by permuting HLA or CMV assignments 20 times. A later analysis grouped co-occurring TCRs with DBSCAN, adding TCRdist sequence similarity when clustering within HLA-allele-positive subsets. For co-occurrence clustering, repertoires with fewer than 30,000 or more than 120,000 public chains were excluded, along with roughly 5 repertoires with anomalous nucleotide sharing. TCRdb carries this immuneACCESS record with in-frame sequences only. Its versions omit some clonotypes, under half of them owing to an unresolved V gene in the studies checked, with the rest unexplained. V and J calls and clone size follow that table, whereas D and trimming were derived from the DNA. The sample includes 80,000 to 95,000 clones, with roughly 70% observed a single time. The ten largest clones add up to over 13% of the sample.

The sequence came from a woman aged 50 to 60 in good health and CMV-seropositive. Sequenced input: PBMCs.

The CDR3 is CASSLGGGLSSYNEQFF. The DNA reads TGTGCCAGCAGCCTAGGTGGAGGGCTTAGCTCCTACAATGAGCAGTTCTTC. The sequence is built from TRBV28 and TRBJ2-1, with TRBD2 tentatively as D gene (6 bases match). The CDR3, from cysteine to phenylalanine, totals 17 residues. Only CDR3 DNA is held: 51 bases, read in frame from base 1. CDR1 and CDR2 were assigned from the germline V gene as MDHEN and SYDVKM. Cut back by 6 bases and 0 bases, the V and J ends lie 18 bases apart.